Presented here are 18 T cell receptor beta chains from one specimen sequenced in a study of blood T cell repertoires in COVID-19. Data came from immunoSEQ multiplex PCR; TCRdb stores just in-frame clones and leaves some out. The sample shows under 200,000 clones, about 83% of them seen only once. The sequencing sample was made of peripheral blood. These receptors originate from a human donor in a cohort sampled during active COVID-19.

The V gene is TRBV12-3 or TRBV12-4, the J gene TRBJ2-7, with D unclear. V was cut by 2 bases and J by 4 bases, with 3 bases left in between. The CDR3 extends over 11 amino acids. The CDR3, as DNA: TGTGCCAGCAGTTTACAATACGAGCAGTACTTC. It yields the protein CASSLQYEQYF.

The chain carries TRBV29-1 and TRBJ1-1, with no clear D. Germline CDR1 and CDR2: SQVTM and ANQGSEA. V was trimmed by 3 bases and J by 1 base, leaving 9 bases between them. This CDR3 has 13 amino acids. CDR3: CSVDRKENTEAFF. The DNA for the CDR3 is TGCAGCGTTGACAGAAAAGAGAACACTGAAGCTTTCTTT.

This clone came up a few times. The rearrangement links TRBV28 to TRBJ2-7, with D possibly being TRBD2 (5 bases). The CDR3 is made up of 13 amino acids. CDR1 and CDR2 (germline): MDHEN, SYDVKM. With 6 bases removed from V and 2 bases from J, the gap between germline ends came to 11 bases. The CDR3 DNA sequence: TGTGCCAGCAGGTCTGGAGGCGCCTACGAGCAGTACTTC. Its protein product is CASRSGGAYEQYF.

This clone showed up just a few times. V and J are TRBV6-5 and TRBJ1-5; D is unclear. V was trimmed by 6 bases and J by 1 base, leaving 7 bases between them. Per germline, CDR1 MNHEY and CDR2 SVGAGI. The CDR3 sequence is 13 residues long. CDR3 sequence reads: CASRTTSNQPQHF. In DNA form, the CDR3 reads TGTGCCAGCAGGACTACCAGCAATCAGCCCCAGCATTTT.

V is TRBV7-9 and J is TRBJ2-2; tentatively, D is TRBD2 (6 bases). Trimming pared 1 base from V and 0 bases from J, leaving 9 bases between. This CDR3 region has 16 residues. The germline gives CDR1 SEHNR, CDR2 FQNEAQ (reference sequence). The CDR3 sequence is CASSLDREPNTGELFF. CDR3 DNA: TGTGCCAGCAGCTTAGACCGGGAGCCGAACACCGGGGAGCTGTTTTTT.

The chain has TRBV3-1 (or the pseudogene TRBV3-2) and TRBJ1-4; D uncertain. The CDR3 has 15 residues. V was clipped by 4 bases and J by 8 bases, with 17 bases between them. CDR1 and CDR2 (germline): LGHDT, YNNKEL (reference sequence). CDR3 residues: CASSPTRGRREKLFF. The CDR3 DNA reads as TGTGCCAGCAGCCCCACCCGAGGAAGGCGCGAAAAACTGTTTTTT.

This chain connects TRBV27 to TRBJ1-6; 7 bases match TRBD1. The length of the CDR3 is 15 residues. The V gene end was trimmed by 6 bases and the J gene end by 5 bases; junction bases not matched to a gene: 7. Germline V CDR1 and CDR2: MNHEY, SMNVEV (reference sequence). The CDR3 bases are TGTGCCAGCAGAAAACAGGGGACCGATAATTCACCCCTCCACTTT. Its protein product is CASRKQGTDNSPLHF.

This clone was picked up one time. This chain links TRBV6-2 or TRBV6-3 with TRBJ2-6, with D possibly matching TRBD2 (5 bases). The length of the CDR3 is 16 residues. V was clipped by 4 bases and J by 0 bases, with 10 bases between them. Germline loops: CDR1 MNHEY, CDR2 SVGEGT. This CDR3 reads CASSLTGDSGANVLTF. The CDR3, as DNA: TGTGCCAGCAGTTTAACCGGGGACTCTGGGGCCAACGTCCTGACTTTC.

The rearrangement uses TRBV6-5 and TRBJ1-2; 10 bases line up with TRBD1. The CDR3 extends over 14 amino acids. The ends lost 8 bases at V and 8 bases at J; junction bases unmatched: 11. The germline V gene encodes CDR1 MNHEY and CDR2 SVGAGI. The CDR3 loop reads CASGTRQGAQGYTF. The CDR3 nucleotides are TGTGCCAGCGGCACAAGACAGGGGGCGCAAGGCTACACCTTC.

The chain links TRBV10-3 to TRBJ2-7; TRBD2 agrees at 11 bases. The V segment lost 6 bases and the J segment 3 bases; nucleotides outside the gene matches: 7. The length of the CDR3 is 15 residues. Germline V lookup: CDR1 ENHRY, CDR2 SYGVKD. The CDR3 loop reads CAIRSAGTSGYEQYF. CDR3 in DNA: TGTGCCATCAGATCCGCCGGGACTAGCGGCTACGAGCAGTACTTC.

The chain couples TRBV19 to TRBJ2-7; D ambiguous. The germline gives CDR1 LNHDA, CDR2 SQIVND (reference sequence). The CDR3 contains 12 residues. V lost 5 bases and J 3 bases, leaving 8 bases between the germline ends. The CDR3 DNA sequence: TGTGCCAGTAGTTCCGTATACTACGAGCAGTACTTC. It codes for CASSSVYYEQYF.

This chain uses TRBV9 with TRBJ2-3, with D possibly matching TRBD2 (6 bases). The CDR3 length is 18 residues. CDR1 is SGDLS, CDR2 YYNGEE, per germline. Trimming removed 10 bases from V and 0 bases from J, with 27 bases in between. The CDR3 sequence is CAPAGTARKCHSTDTQYF. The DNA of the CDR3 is TGTGCCCCCGCTGGGACTGCCCGCAAATGTCATAGCACAGATACGCAGTATTTT.

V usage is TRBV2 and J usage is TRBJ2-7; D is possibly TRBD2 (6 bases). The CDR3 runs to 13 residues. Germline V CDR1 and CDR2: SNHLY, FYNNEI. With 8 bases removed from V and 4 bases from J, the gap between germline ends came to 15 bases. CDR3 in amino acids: CASRKAGTYEQYF. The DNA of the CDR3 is TGTGCCAGCCGAAAGGCGGGGACTTACGAGCAGTACTTC.

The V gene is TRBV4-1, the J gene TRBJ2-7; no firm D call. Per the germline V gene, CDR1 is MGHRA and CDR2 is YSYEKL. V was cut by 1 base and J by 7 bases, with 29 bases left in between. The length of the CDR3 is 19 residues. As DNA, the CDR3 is TGCGCCAGCAGCCAAGGAACCGGGTCCAGCATCCGTGTACTACGGGAGCAGTACTTC. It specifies CASSQGTGSSIRVLREQYF.

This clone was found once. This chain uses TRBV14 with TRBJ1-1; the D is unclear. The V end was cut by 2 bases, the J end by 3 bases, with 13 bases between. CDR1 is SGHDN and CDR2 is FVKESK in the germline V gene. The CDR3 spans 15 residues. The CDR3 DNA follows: TGTGCCAGCAGCCAATATACCGGTTCATACACTGAAGCTTTCTTT. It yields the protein CASSQYTGSYTEAFF. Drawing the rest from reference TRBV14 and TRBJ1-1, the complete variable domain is EAGVTQFPSHSVIEKGQTVTLRCDPISGHDNLYWYRRVMGKEIKFLLHFVKESKQDESGMPNNRFLAERTGGTYSTLKVQPAELEDSGVYFCASSQYTGSYTEAFFGQGTRLTVV.

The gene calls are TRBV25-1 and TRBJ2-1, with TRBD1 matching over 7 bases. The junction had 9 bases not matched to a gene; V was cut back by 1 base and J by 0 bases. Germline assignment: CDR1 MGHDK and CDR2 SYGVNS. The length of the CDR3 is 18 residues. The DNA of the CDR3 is TGTGCCAGCAGTGAATTTAAGGGGGCACGAAGCTCCTACAATGAGCAGTTCTTC. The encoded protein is CASSEFKGARSSYNEQFF.

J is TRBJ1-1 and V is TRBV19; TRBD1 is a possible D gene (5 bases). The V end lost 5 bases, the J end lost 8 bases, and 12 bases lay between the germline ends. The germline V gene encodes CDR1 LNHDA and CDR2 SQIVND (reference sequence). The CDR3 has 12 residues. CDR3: CASSWNGGEAFF. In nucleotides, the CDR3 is TGTGCCAGTAGTTGGAACGGGGGGGAAGCTTTCTTT.

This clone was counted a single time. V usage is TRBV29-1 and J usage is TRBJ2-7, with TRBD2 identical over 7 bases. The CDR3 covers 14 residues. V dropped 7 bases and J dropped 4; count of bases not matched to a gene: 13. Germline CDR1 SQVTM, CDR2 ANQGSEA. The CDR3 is CSGKGGGGRYEQYF. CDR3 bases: TGCAGCGGAAAAGGCGGCGGGGGACGATACGAGCAGTACTTC.